The entry that follows covers one T cell receptor beta chain sequence. Its matching antigen is unknown. Only in-frame clones appear in the TCRdb table, and some are missing; sequencing was by immunoSEQ multiplex PCR. The sample includes about 1.1 million clones, roughly 80% of them seen just once. These data originate in a study of shared clonotypes between healthy human individuals. In germline, CDR1 is SGHNT, CDR2 YYREEE (reference sequence). V lost 2 bases to trimming and J lost 7 bases; unmatched junction nucleotides: 11. The CDR3 is 15 amino acids. The authors divided CD4+ cells into CD45RA+ naive and CD45RA-negative memory subsets. Study-wide findings and caveats: All-four-donor shared clonotypes had higher generation probabilities than non-shared clonotypes did.

The receptor's source is a man aged 18 to 30 in good health. Some clones in this sample may be carry-over from other donors' samples. The chain links TRBV5-4 to TRBJ2-7; the match to TRBD1 covers 8 bases. The material sequenced was memory CD4+ T cells from PBMCs. Sample subset: CD45RA-negative fraction. DNA for the CDR3: TGTGCCAGCAGCTTACCGGGACAGGTGATTGCAGAGCAGTACTTC. Encoded protein: CASSLPGQVIAEQYF.